Each of the 10 T cell receptor beta chains below was sequenced from the same sample in a study of T cell clonality in common variable immunodeficiency. Their antigens remain unidentified. Clones were sequenced by immunoSEQ multiplex PCR, and TCRdb holds only the in-frame ones, with some missing. The sample offers some 28,000 clones and no singletons, the top ten holding less than 35%. Overall study results and limits: Reportedly, TCR beta sequences from common variable immunodeficiency showed fewer deletions and N-nucleotide insertions.

The sample was peripheral blood mononuclear cells. The origin of the receptors is a human donor with common variable immunodeficiency.

This clone was observed a handful of times. One end of the junction is discordant with germline, which a read error may explain. The read halts 3 residues ahead of the CDR3 end, with the missing end drawn from the germline J gene. V and J are TRBV7-9 and TRBJ2-3; the D is unclear. Germline assignment: CDR1 SEHNR and CDR2 FQNEAQ (reference sequence). The CDR3 length is 12 residues. Incomplete CDR3 DNA: TGTTCCAGCAGCCAATTTGCAGATACG. It translates to CSSSQFADT. The whole CDR3 protein reads CSSSQFADTQYF.

This clone showed up just a few times. The observed sequence ends 3 residues before the CDR3 terminus, with the missing tail filled in from the germline J gene. The J gene is TRBJ1-2, the V gene TRBV5-1; 8 bases agree with TRBD1. The germline V gene has CDR1 SGHRS and CDR2 YFSETQ. This CDR3 region has 15 residues. The CDR3 protein is CASSLVPGGAGGYTF. The sequenced part of the CDR3 DNA is TGCGCCAGCAGCTTGGTTCCAGGGGGCGCGGGGGGC.

Regarding this clone: The sequence runs out 3 residues before the end of the CDR3; the remainder is reconstructed from the germline J gene. The chain uses TRBV7-3 and TRBJ2-3; 9 bases match TRBD2. The germline V gene has CDR1 SGHTA and CDR2 FQGTGA. The junction had 6 bases not matched to a gene; V was cut back by 3 bases and J by 2 bases. This CDR3 is built from 16 residues. CDR3 bases read: TGTGCCAGCAGCTTCGCTAGCGGGGCCCTCACAGATACG. Its protein product is CASSFASGALTDT. In full, the CDR3 reads CASSFASGALTDTQYF. Filled out from reference TRBV7-3 and TRBJ2-3, the complete variable domain reads GAGVSQTPSNKVTEKGKYVELRCDPISGHTALYWYRQSLGQGPEFLIYFQGTGAADDSGLPNDRFFAVRPEGSVSTLKIQRTERGDSAVYLCASSFASGALTDTQYFGPGTRLTVL.

This clone was observed at least ten times. The read falls 3 residues short of the CDR3 end, and the missing part is taken from the germline J gene. The chain couples TRBV6-1 to TRBJ1-1; TRBD1 matches 10 bases. The CDR3 is made up of 16 amino acids. From germline, CDR1 is MNHNS and CDR2 SASEGT. The V and J ends lost 3 bases and 3 bases, in that order; junction bases with no gene match: 7. The part of the CDR3 DNA that was read is TGTGCCAGCAGTGAGGACAGGGGGTCCTATGACACTGAA. Translation gives CASSEDRGSYDTE. The whole CDR3 is CASSEDRGSYDTEAFF.

A few counts support this clone. The sequence runs out 3 residues before the end of the CDR3; the remainder is reconstructed from the germline J gene. This chain connects TRBV5-1 to TRBJ2-5; D gene unclear. The V gene lost 3 bases and the J gene lost 2 bases, with 2 bases spanning the gap. This CDR3 region has 11 residues. In germline, CDR1 is SGHRS, CDR2 YFSETQ. CDR3 region: CASSSQETQYF. Partial CDR3 DNA: TGCGCCAGCAGCTCTCAAGAGACC.

The table lists this clone with a few counts. The CDR3 end lies 3 residues beyond the end of the read and is filled in from the germline J gene. The V call is TRBV7-9, the J call TRBJ1-4, with a weak D call TRBD1 (5 bases). Trimming took off 5 bases at V and 2 bases at J, with 12 bases between the two ends. This CDR3 is built from 15 residues. Germline V gene data show CDR1 as SEHNR and CDR2 as FQNEAQ (reference sequence). The sequenced part of the CDR3 DNA is TGTGCCAGCAGCCCGACCGGGGGGACTAATGAAAAA. Protein: CASSPTGGTNEK. In full, the CDR3 reads CASSPTGGTNEKLFF.

This clone has ten or more counts. The sequenced fragment ends 3 residues before the CDR3 boundary, so the rest is inferred from the germline J gene. V gene TRBV7-3 combines with J gene TRBJ1-2; D ambiguous. Germline V gives CDR1 SGHTA, CDR2 FQGTGA. CDR3 length equals 12 residues. V was cut by 4 bases and J by 4 bases, with 7 bases left in between. The CDR3 sequence: CASSSSGYGYTF. The sequenced CDR3 bases are TGTGCCAGCAGCTCCTCGGGCTATGGC. The full variable domain, in which reference TRBV7-3 and TRBJ1-2 provide the parts outside the CDR3, is GAGVSQTPSNKVTEKGKYVELRCDPISGHTALYWYRQSLGQGPEFLIYFQGTGAADDSGLPNDRFFAVRPEGSVSTLKIQRTERGDSAVYLCASSSSGYGYTFGSGTRLTVV.

Points on this clone: Other DNA sequences in the sample encode the same CDR3. The CDR3 sequence is CASRQGAPYEQYF. Partial CDR3 DNA: TGTGCCAGCAGGCAGGGGGCGCCCTACGAG. The genes are TRBV2 and TRBJ2-7, with 8 bases matching TRBD1. The read terminates 3 residues ahead of where the CDR3 ends, so the germline J gene completes it. With V trimmed by 6 bases and J by 2 bases, 3 bases remained unmatched. This CDR3 has 13 amino acids. Per the germline V gene, CDR1 is SNHLY and CDR2 is FYNNEI.

For this clone: The sequenced fragment ends 3 residues before the CDR3 boundary, so the rest is inferred from the germline J gene. This sequence joins TRBV19 and TRBJ1-4, with D perhaps matching TRBD1 (6 bases). The V end lost 10 bases, the J end lost 10 bases, and 13 bases lay between the germline ends. CDR1 is LNHDA, CDR2 SQIVND, per germline (reference sequence). This CDR3 region has 11 residues. The CDR3 sequence is CATPGGRKLFF. The CDR3 DNA, read in part, is TGTGCCACCCCCGGGGGGCGAAAA.

This clone was detected a few times. The DNA ends 3 residues before the CDR3 does, and the rest of the CDR3 is filled in from the germline J gene. The V call is TRBV5-1, the J call TRBJ2-3, with unresolved D. Germline V gene sequence: CDR1 SGHRS, CDR2 YFSETQ. The CDR3 extends over 15 amino acids. With 0 bases removed from V and 4 bases from J, the gap between germline ends came to 12 bases. Incomplete CDR3 DNA: TGCGCCAGCAGCTTGGGAACTATCCAAGCAGATACG. The encoded protein is CASSLGTIQADT. Given in full, the CDR3 is CASSLGTIQADTQYF.